The 4 T cell receptor beta chains reported below all come from one sample, sequenced in a study of blood T cell repertoires in COVID-19. Here immunoSEQ multiplex PCR was the method, and the copy in TCRdb shows in-frame clones only, minus some. The table includes 200,000 to 300,000 clones, around nine tenths detected once. Sequencing was carried out using peripheral blood. The receptor source for this set is a woman between 40 and 55 years old who had recovered from COVID-19.

This clone has only one observation. The V gene is TRBV14, the J gene TRBJ2-2; TRBD2 aligns across 9 bases. The trim removed 5 bases at V and 2 bases at J, leaving 15 bases unmatched. The CDR3 extends over 19 amino acids. Germline V gene sequence: CDR1 SGHDN, CDR2 FVKESK. The CDR3 region has the DNA TGTGCCAGCAGCAAGGGGCGTCGCGGGAGGGGGATAAACACCGGGGAGCTGTTTTTT. Translated: CASSKGRRGRGINTGELFF.

The V call is TRBV6-2 or TRBV6-3, the J call TRBJ2-2; a possible D gene is TRBD1 (6 bases). The germline V gene has CDR1 MNHEY and CDR2 SVGEGT. The CDR3 has 17 amino acids. V lost 2 bases to trimming and J lost 6 bases, with 19 bases between them. The CDR3 region has the DNA TGTGCCAGCAGTTACCCCAGGGGCTTTGGGACCCCCGGGGAGCTGTTTTTT. Protein: CASSYPRGFGTPGELFF.

This clone appeared a single time. V usage is TRBV25-1 and J usage is TRBJ2-1; weak D call: TRBD2 (7 bases). The germline V and J ends were trimmed by 4 bases and 0 bases, with 10 bases remaining between them. This CDR3 spans 15 amino acids. Germline loops: CDR1 MGHDK, CDR2 SYGVNS. The chain's CDR3 is CASSGGGRSYNEQFF. CDR3 coding DNA: TGTGCCAGCAGTGGGGGGGGCCGCTCCTACAATGAGCAGTTCTTC.

The sample holds a few counts of this clone. The CDR3 DNA sequence: TGCGCCAGCACCTGGGGCAGCGCGAACACCGGGGAGCTGTTTTTT. Its protein product is CASTWGSANTGELFF. The chain is built from TRBV5-1 and TRBJ2-2; maybe TRBD1 (5 bases). The CDR3 extends over 15 amino acids. Per germline, CDR1 SGHRS and CDR2 YFSETQ. The V end lost 6 bases, the J end lost 0 bases, and 12 bases lay between the germline ends.